The TCR beta chain described here comes from a study of siplizumab effects on memory and regulatory T cells. Study results and limitations: Researchers could map only a minor fraction of alloreactive clones to unstimulated subsets.

The ends were cut back, 8 bases at V and 4 bases at J, with 17 bases in the middle. Germline V gene sequence: CDR1 SNHLY, CDR2 FYNNEI. CDR3 length: 14 residues. In the case of this clone: The antigen remains unidentified.

Sequencing was performed with immunoSEQ multiplex PCR; in TCRdb, only in-frame clones are kept and a portion is missing. In the table there are about 40,000 clones, roughly 90% of which are singletons. This TCR was recovered from a human donor in good health. This rearrangement joins TRBV2 to TRBJ1-2; D not certain. The sample consisted of naive CD4+ T cells sorted from blood. CDR3 region: CASVSGSNFYGYTF. CDR3 sequence (DNA): TGTGCCAGCGTCTCAGGTTCCAACTTCTATGGCTACACCTTC.